The 15 T cell receptor beta chains in this list originate from one sample, sequenced in a study of control samples from healthy donors and cancer patients. Data came from immunoSEQ multiplex PCR; TCRdb stores just in-frame clones and leaves some out. The sample lists 100,000 to 150,000 clones, roughly 89% occurring once. The sample comprised blood. The receptor source for this set is a man aged 25 to 45 in good health.

This chain uses TRBV10-3 with TRBJ1-2; D is possibly TRBD1 (6 bases). Germline assignment: CDR1 ENHRY and CDR2 SYGVKD. The CDR3 covers 15 residues. The ends were cut back, 8 bases at V and 4 bases at J, with 20 bases in the middle. The CDR3 DNA reads TGTGCCATCGCTAGACGGACAGACGGTTCCTATGGCTACACCTTC. This gives the protein CAIARRTDGSYGYTF.

As to this clone: Germline is not matched at one junction end, which may reflect a read error. This chain links TRBV6-6 with TRBJ2-3, with D uncertain. The germline CDR1 and CDR2 sequences are MNHNY and SVGAGI (reference sequence). This CDR3 region has 14 residues. This CDR3 is CASSDSFSTDTQYF. The CDR3 DNA reads as TGTGCCAGCAGTGACTCTTTTAGCACAGATACGCAGTATTTT.

V gene TRBV27 combines with J gene TRBJ2-1, with TRBD1 as a possible D gene (5 bases). Germline lookup yields CDR1 MNHEY and CDR2 SMNVEV (reference sequence). The CDR3 totals 16 residues. Trimming took off 5 bases at V and 1 base at J, with 15 bases between the two ends. CDR3: CASSIEYRISYNEQFF. The CDR3 DNA is TGTGCCAGCAGTATCGAATACAGGATTTCCTACAATGAGCAGTTCTTC.

The V and J genes are TRBV2 and TRBJ2-1; 7 bases are a match to TRBD1. After removal of 2 bases from V and 7 bases from J, the junction contained 5 bases not matched to a gene. The CDR3 extends over 14 amino acids. Germline loops: CDR1 SNHLY, CDR2 FYNNEI. CDR3 in amino acids: CASSESRDRNEQFF. CDR3 DNA sequence: TGTGCCAGCAGTGAATCCCGGGACAGAAATGAGCAGTTCTTC.

V usage is TRBV4-2 and J usage is TRBJ1-3, with D unresolved. CDR3 length: 16 residues. V lost 4 bases, J lost 0 bases, and 13 bases lay in between. In germline, CDR1 is LGHNA, CDR2 YNFKEQ. This CDR3 reads CASSPGVITSGNTIYF. For the CDR3, the DNA is TGTGCCAGCAGCCCCGGGGTCATAACCTCTGGAAACACCATATATTTT.

This chain uses TRBV7-3 with TRBJ2-1; no definite D call. V lost 3 bases and J lost 3, with 6 bases in between. CDR3 length equals 13 residues. CDR1 and CDR2 (germline): SGHTA, FQGTGA. The CDR3 DNA is TGTGCCAGCAGCTTGGGCATCTACAATGAGCAGTTCTTC. The encoded protein is CASSLGIYNEQFF.

The V gene is TRBV7-8, the J gene TRBJ2-7; 7 bases agree with TRBD1. The length of the CDR3 is 12 residues. Per germline, CDR1 SGHVS and CDR2 FQNEAQ. J gave up 4 bases and V 5 bases, and 2 bases lay outside the gene matches. The CDR3 bases are TGTGCCAGCAGCCCGGACAGGTACGAGCAGTACTTC. Translation: CASSPDRYEQYF.

This clone was counted a single time. The chain uses TRBV13 and TRBJ2-7; 8 nucleotides match TRBD1. The CDR3 extends over 14 amino acids. V was pared by 5 bases and J by 0 bases, with 3 bases of the junction left unmatched. Germline CDR1 and CDR2: PRHDT and FYEKMQ (reference sequence). The DNA of the CDR3 is TGTGCCAGCAGCCACGGACAGGGCTCCTACGAGCAGTACGTC. Its translation is CASSHGQGSYEQYV.

The chain couples TRBV6-4 to TRBJ2-1, with D perhaps TRBD1 or TRBD2 (5 bases each). V was cut by 6 bases and J by 6 bases, with 18 bases left in between. CDR1 is MRHNA, CDR2 SNTAGT, per germline. CDR3 size: 15 residues. The CDR3 region has the DNA TGTGCCAGCAGGCTGGCCTCCGGGACCGGCAATGAGCAGTTCTTC. Its translation: CASRLASGTGNEQFF.

The V gene is TRBV3-1 (or the pseudogene TRBV3-2), the J gene TRBJ1-4, with D uncertain. The CDR3 extends over 12 amino acids. Between the trimmed V and J ends, which lost 5 bases and 0 bases, there was a span of 1 base. CDR1 and CDR2 from the germline V gene are LGHDT and YNNKEL (reference sequence). Here the CDR3 DNA reads TGTGCCAGCAGCACAACTAATGAAAAACTGTTTTTT. Its protein product is CASSTTNEKLFF.

Only one count was recorded for this clone. The chain couples TRBV20-1 to TRBJ1-4; D is unclear. The CDR3 covers 11 residues. Per the germline V gene, CDR1 is DFQATT and CDR2 is SNEGSKA (reference sequence). Trimming cost V 5 bases and J 5 bases, with 6 bases left between them. This chain's CDR3 is CSAFENEKLFF. The CDR3 DNA reads TGCAGTGCTTTCGAAAATGAAAAACTGTTTTTT.

This chain connects TRBV2 to TRBJ2-1; D may be TRBD1 (6 bases). Per germline, CDR1 SNHLY and CDR2 FYNNEI. This CDR3 comprises 13 residues. V was pared by 9 bases and J by 3 bases, with 12 bases between. DNA of the CDR3: TGTGCCAGTGCTAAGGGGGACTACAATGAGCAGTTCTTC. This gives the protein CASAKGDYNEQFF.

The chain joins TRBV2 to TRBJ1-1; 8 bases map to TRBD1. The CDR3 consists of 13 residues. Trimming took 8 bases from V and 5 from J; bases not matched to a gene: 7. Germline V gene lookup returns CDR1 SNHLY and CDR2 FYNNEI. CDR3 coding DNA: TGTGCCAGCCAACAGGGGGAGAATACTGAAGCTTTCTTT. Protein: CASQQGENTEAFF.

The chain is built from TRBV2 and TRBJ1-5; 8 nucleotides match TRBD1. Per the germline V gene, CDR1 is SNHLY and CDR2 is FYNNEI. V dropped 4 bases and J dropped 6; count of bases not matched to a gene: 11. The CDR3 is 16 amino acids. CDR3 in DNA: TGTGCCAGCAGTGTGACAGGGGCCGACGGTAGTCAGCCCCAGCATTTT. Its translation is CASSVTGADGSQPQHF.

The V gene is TRBV3-1 (or the pseudogene TRBV3-2), the J gene TRBJ2-5; a weak D match, TRBD1 (5 bases). Germline V lookup: CDR1 LGHDT, CDR2 YNNKEL (reference sequence). Trimming removed 4 bases at V and 1 base at J, with 10 bases between. The CDR3 runs 14 residues. The CDR3 loop is CASSPRVAQETQYF. For the CDR3, the DNA is TGTGCCAGCAGCCCCAGGGTGGCCCAAGAGACCCAGTACTTC.